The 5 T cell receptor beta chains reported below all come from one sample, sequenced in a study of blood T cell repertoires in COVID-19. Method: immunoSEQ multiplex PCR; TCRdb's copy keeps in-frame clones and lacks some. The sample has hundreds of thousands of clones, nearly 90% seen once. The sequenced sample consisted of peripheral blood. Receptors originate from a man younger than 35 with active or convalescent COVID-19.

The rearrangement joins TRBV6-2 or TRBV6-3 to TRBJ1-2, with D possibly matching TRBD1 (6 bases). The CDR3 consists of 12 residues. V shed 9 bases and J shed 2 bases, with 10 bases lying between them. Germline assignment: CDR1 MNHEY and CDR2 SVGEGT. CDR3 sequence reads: CASSQGNYGYTF. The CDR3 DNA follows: TGTGCCAGTAGTCAGGGGAACTATGGCTACACCTTC.

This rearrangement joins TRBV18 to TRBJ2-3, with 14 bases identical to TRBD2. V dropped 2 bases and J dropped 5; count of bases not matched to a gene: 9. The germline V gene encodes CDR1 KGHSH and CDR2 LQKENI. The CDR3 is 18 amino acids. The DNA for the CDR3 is TGTGCCAGCTCACCAACCCCCCCCGGGACTAGCGGGAGAGATACGCAGTATTTT. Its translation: CASSPTPPGTSGRDTQYF. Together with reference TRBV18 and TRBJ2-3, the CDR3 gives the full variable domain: NAGVMQNPRHLVRRRGQEARLRCSPMKGHSHVYWYRQLPEEGLKFMVYLQKENIIDESGMPKERFSAEFPKEGPSILRIQQVVRGDSAAYFCASSPTPPGTSGRDTQYFGPGTRLTVL.

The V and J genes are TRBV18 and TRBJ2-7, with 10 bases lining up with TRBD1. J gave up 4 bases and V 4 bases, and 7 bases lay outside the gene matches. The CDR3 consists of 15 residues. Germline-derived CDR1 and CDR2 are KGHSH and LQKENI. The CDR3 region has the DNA TGTGCCAGCTCACTCCCGGGACAGGGGTTTTACGAGCAGTACTTC. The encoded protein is CASSLPGQGFYEQYF.

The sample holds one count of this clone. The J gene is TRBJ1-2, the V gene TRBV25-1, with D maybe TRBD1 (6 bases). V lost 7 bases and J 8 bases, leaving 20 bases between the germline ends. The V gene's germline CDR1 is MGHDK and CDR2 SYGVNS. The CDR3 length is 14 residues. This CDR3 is CASTYRDTLLGYTF. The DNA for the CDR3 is TGTGCCAGCACATATCGGGACACCTTATTGGGCTACACCTTC.

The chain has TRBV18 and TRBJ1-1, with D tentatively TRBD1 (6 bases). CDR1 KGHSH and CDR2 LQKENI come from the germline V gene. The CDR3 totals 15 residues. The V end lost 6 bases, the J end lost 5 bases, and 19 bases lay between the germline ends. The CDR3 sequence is CASSRARGQGTEAFF. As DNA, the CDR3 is TGTGCCAGCTCGCGTGCGCGGGGGCAGGGGACTGAAGCTTTCTTT.